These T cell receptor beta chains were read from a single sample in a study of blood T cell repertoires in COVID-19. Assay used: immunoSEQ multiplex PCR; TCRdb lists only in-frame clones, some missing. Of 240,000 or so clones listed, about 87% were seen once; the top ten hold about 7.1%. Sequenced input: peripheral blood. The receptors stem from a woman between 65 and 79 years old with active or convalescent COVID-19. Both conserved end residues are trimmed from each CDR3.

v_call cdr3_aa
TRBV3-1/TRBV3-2 ASSQTGGANYGYT
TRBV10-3 AISASPQETQY
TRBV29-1 SGGHQNTEAF
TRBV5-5 ASSSPGALH
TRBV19 ASSIGGTGRPGELF
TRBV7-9 ASSPPGGRPDTQY
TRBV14 ASSLQVNSPLH
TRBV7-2 ASSPTRGDEKLF
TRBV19 ASSIIGTSGNIQY
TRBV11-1 ASSRGQGEKLF
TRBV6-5 ASRLGYSGNTIY
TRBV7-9 ASSTGTANTEAF
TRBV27 ASSLGQGREKLF
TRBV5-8 ASSLGIGTAANTEAF
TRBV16 ASSQSREKLF
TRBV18 ASSLQGSVNYEQY
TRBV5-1 ASSLGQGKVNTEAF
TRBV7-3 ASSLTGGAPEAF
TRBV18 ASSPGGQGLRGYT
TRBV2 ASRYTGQDGYT
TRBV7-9 ASSLGLAGILQETQY
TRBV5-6 ASSHTPSGPGNTIY
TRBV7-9 ASSLDRRPRARSGNTIY
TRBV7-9 ASSPTRGRESYEQY
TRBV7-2 ASSPGYEQY
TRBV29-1 SAPTGRDGYT
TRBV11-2 ASSVGGRTDTQY
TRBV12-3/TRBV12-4 ASSSTNTGELF
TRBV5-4 ASSGALGDTQY
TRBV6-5 ATKLLLGPDTQY
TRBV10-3 AITDRPNEKLF
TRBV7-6 ASSLGGSGADTQY
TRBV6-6 ASSYIGGGTDTQY
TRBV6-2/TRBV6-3 ASSPGAQPQH
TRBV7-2 ASSLDQGTYEQY
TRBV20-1 SASLPDTEAF
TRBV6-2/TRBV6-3 ASSYSQVNQPQH
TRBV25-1 ASSRGQGINIY
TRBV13 ASSLTGGNTGELF
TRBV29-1 SVVLLAGGDTQY
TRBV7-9 ASSQYFQTGTGSTDTQY
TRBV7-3 ASSLSGGFEETQY
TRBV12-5 ASGLVLRGVREQY
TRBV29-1 SVEAGQAVMGGELF